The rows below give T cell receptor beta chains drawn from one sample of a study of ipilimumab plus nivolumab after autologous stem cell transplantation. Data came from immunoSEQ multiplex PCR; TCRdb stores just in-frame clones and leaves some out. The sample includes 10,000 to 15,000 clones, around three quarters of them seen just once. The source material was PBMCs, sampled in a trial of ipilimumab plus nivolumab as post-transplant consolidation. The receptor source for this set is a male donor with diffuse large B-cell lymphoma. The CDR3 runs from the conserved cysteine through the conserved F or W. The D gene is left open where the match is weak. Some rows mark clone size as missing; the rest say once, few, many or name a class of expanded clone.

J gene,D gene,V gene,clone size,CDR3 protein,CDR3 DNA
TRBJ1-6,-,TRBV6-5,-,CASRPPGISDSPLHF,TGTGCCAGCAGGCCGCCAGGGATCTCCGACTCACCCCTCCACTTT
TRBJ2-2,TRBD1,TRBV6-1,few,CASMIGQGIGELFF,TGTGCCAGCATGATCGGACAGGGAATCGGGGAGCTGTTTTTT
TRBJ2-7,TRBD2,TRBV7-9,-,CASSLYLAGFEVEQYF,TGTGCCAGCAGCTTATACCTAGCGGGGTTTGAGGTCGAGCAGTACTTC
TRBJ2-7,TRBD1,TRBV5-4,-,CASSFPGGGEQYF,TGTGCCAGCAGCTTTCCAGGGGGCGGAGAGCAGTACTTC
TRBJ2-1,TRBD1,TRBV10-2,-,CASRDPDRVEFF,TGCGCCAGCAGAGACCCGGACAGGGTGGAATTCTTC
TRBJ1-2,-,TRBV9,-,CASSQGNYGYTF,TGTGCCAGCTCCCAGGGGAACTATGGCTACACCTTC
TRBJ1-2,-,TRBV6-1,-,CASSEPGRANYGYTF,TGTGCCAGCAGTGAACCAGGCCGAGCTAACTATGGCTACACCTTC
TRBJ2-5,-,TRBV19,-,CASSRQNQETQYF,TGTGCCAGTAGTAGGCAGAACCAAGAGACCCAGTACTTC
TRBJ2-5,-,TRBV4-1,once,CASSPSYWGAETQYF,TGCGCCAGCAGCCCGTCGTACTGGGGAGCGGAGACCCAGTACTTC
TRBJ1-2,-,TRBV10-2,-,CASSESSGPSSLYGYTF,TGCGCCAGCAGTGAGTCTTCCGGTCCCTCCTCCCTATATGGCTACACCTTC
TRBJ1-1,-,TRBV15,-,CATSREWSTEAFF,TGTGCCACCAGCAGGGAGTGGAGCACTGAAGCTTTCTTT
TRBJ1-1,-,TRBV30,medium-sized,CAWIVNTEAFF,TGTGCCTGGATCGTGAACACTGAAGCTTTCTTT
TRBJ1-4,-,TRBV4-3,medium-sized,CASSQAGATATNEKLFF,TGCGCCAGCAGCCAGGCAGGGGCAACTGCAACTAATGAAAAACTGTTTTTT
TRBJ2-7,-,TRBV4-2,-,CASSQDFREMTYEQYF,TGTGCCAGCAGCCAAGATTTTCGGGAAATGACCTACGAGCAGTACTTC
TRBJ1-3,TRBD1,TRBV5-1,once,CASSWDRSSGNTIYF,TGCGCCAGCAGCTGGGACAGGAGCTCTGGAAACACCATATATTTT
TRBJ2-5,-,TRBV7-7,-,CASSLGETGTQYF,TGTGCCAGCAGCTTAGGGGAAACCGGGACCCAGTACTTC
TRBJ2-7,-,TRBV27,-,CASSPSRNSYEQYF,TGTGCCAGCAGTCCCAGCAGGAACTCCTACGAGCAGTACTTC
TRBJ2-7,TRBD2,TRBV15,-,CATSRGTSGSYEQYF,TGTGCCACCAGCAGAGGGACTAGCGGTTCCTACGAGCAGTACTTC
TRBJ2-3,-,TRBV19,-,CASSTRRGMGTDTQYF,TGTGCCAGTAGTACGAGGAGGGGGATGGGGACAGATACGCAGTATTTT
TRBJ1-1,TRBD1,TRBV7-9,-,CASSPPGQGRWFTEAFF,TGTGCCAGCAGCCCCCCGGGACAGGGGCGTTGGTTCACTGAAGCTTTCTTT
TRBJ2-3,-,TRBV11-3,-,CASSWAWDTQYF,TGTGCCAGCAGCTGGGCCTGGGATACGCAGTATTTT
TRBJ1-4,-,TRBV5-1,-,CASSLGGQVTNEKLFF,TGCGCCAGCAGCTTGGGGGGACAAGTAACTAATGAAAAACTGTTTTTT
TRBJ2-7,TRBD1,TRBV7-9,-,CASSFGGQGPSYEQYF,TGTGCCAGCAGCTTCGGGGGACAGGGGCCCTCCTACGAGCAGTACTTC
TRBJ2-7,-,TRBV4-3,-,CASSQGWGYEQYF,TGCGCCAGCAGCCAAGGTTGGGGCTACGAGCAGTACTTC
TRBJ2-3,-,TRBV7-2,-,CASSHRTRNTDTQYF,TGTGCCAGCAGCCACCGGACTCGAAACACAGATACGCAGTATTTT
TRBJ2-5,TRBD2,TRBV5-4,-,CASSSSSGSTEQYF,TGTGCCAGCAGCTCATCTAGCGGGAGTACTGAGCAGTACTTC
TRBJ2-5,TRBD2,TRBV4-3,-,CASSQGLAQETQYF,TGCGCCAGCAGCCAGGGACTAGCGCAAGAGACCCAGTACTTC
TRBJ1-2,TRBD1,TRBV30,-,CAWRDSLQGPGRGYTF,TGTGCCTGGAGAGATTCTCTACAGGGGCCAGGCCGGGGCTACACCTTC
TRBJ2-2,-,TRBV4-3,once,CASSPRTLIEGELFF,TGCGCCAGCAGCCCTAGGACCCTGATAGAGGGGGAGCTGTTTTTT
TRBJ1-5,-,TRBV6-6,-,CASREGRGNQPQHF,TGTGCCAGCAGAGAAGGCCGGGGCAATCAGCCCCAGCATTTT
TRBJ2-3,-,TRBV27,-,CASSLIGRGRGDTQYF,TGTGCCAGCAGTTTGATTGGCAGGGGCAGGGGAGATACGCAGTATTTT
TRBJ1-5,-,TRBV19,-,CASSIRGGNQPQHF,TGTGCCAGTAGTATACGTGGGGGCAATCAGCCCCAGCATTTT
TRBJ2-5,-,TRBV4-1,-,CASSPIPGATQETQYF,TGCGCCAGCAGCCCCATCCCTGGGGCTACCCAAGAGACCCAGTACTTC
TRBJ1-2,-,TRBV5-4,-,CASSLPIGPAYGYTF,TGTGCCAGCAGCTTGCCCATCGGGCCCGCCTATGGCTACACCTTC
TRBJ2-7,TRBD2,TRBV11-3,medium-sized,CASSKGGGTSGSRGEQYF,TGTGCCAGCAGCAAAGGGGGAGGGACTAGCGGGAGTCGGGGTGAGCAGTACTTC
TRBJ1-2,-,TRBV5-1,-,CASSLERANYGYTF,TGCGCCAGCAGCTTGGAAAGGGCCAACTATGGCTACACCTTC
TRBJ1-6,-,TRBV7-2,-,CASSFPNSPLHF,TGTGCCAGCAGCTTCCCGAATTCACCCCTCCACTTT
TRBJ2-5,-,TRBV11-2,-,CASSFGDLGGPSGQYF,TGTGCCAGCAGCTTTGGTGATCTCGGGGGACCGTCGGGCCAGTACTTC
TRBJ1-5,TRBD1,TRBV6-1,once,CAVKPGQMSNQPQHF,TGTGCCGTTAAACCGGGACAGATGAGCAATCAGCCCCAGCATTTT
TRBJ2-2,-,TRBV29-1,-,CSVETGYTGELFF,TGCAGCGTTGAAACGGGATACACCGGGGAGCTGTTTTTT
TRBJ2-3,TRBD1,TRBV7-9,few,CASSRTGSSTDTQYF,TGTGCCAGCAGCCGGACAGGGAGCAGCACAGATACGCAGTATTTT
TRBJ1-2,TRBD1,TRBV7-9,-,CASSLPGQGRNTF,TGTGCCAGCAGCTTACCAGGACAGGGGAGGAACACCTTC
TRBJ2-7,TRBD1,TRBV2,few,CAIRGFDYEQYF,TGTGCCATCAGGGGGTTTGACTACGAGCAGTACTTC
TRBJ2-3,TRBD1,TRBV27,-,CASTLGTGLTDTQYF,TGTGCCAGCACGTTAGGGACAGGTTTGACAGATACGCAGTATTTT
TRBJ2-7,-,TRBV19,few,CASSTSKAGISYEQYF,TGTGCCAGTAGTACCTCCAAGGCGGGAATCTCCTACGAGCAGTACTTC
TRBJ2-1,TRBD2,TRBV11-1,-,CASRSTSGMVDEQFF,TGTGCCAGCAGATCGACTAGCGGGATGGTCGATGAGCAGTTCTTC
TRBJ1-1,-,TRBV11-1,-,CASSSQPGGNTEAFF,TGTGCCAGCAGCTCCCAACCGGGCGGAAACACTGAAGCTTTCTTT
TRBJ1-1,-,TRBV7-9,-,CASSLGGSEAFF,TGTGCCAGCAGCTTAGGCGGGAGTGAAGCTTTCTTT
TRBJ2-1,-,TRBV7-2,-,CASSLVGFSGAGRHEQFF,TGTGCCAGCAGCTTAGTAGGGTTTAGTGGCGCGGGGAGGCATGAGCAGTTCTTC
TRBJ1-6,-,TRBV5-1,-,CASSLGQLNSPLHF,TGCGCCAGCAGCTTGGGCCAGCTTAATTCACCCCTCCACTTT
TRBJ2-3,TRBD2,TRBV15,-,CATSRDRASGYTDTQYF,TGTGCCACCAGCAGAGATCGGGCTAGCGGGTACACAGATACGCAGTATTTT
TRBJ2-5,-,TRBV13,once,CASSLERGVGETQYF,TGTGCCAGCAGCTTAGAAAGGGGCGTTGGGGAGACCCAGTACTTC
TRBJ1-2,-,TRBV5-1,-,CASSLSDPHYGYTF,TGCGCCAGCAGCTTATCGGACCCGCACTATGGCTACACCTTC
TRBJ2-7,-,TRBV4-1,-,CASSQEEVLALEQYF,TGCGCCAGCAGCCAAGAAGAAGTACTAGCACTCGAGCAGTACTTC
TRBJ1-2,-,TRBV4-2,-,CASSQDTGTDVTGGYTF,TGTGCCAGCAGCCAAGACACCGGGACCGATGTAACTGGTGGCTACACCTTC
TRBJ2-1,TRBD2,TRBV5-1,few,CASSFFSGGSAYNEQFF,TGCGCCAGCAGCTTTTTTAGCGGGGGGAGTGCCTACAATGAGCAGTTCTTC
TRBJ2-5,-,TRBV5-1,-,CASSLVGQQETQYF,TGCGCCAGCAGCTTGGTAGGGCAGCAAGAGACCCAGTACTTC
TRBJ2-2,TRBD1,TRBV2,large,CASSVGTGHTGELFF,TGTGCCAGCAGTGTGGGGACAGGTCACACCGGGGAGCTGTTTTTT
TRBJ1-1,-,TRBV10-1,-,CASSENGLGGTEAFF,TGCGCCAGCAGTGAGAACGGGCTGGGTGGCACTGAAGCTTTCTTT
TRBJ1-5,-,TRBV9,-,CASSVGGNNNQPQHF,TGTGCCAGCAGCGTAGGGGGGAATAACAATCAGCCCCAGCATTTT